The 30 T cell receptor beta chains reported below all come from one sample, sequenced in a study of regulatory T cells in long-lasting Graves disease (dated by TCRdb to about 2021). To prepare the library, multiplex PCR was applied. Sequenced using an Illumina HiSeq 4000. CDR3 regions were amplified by Arm-PCR with iRepertoire HTBI primers to construct TCR beta libraries. The public reads were quality trimmed at Q25 with fastp and then assembled into clones with MiXCR by TCRdb, keeping productive beta chains. Merged by CDR3 protein, the rows form single entries marked with the most common genes and DNA. The sample table holds more than 300,000 distinct CDR3 sequences, of which around a sixth were seen once. The ten largest clones represent 22% of the sample. In the paper's terms, the time point label means: newly diagnosed GD, antithyroid drugs for less than 3 months. For both TCR sequencing and RNA sequencing, RNA was extracted from PBMCs in TRIzol.

The sequencing here drew on peripheral blood mononuclear cells (PBMCs), taken at new diagnosis, from a patient treated with antithyroid drugs. These TCRs come from a female donor with Graves disease.

The gene calls are TRBV5-1 and TRBJ1-1; 12 positions agree with TRBD1. The V gene end was trimmed by 5 bases and the J gene end by 3 bases; junction bases not matched to a gene: 14. Germline V gives CDR1 SGHRS, CDR2 YFSETQ. CDR3 length: 18 amino acids. CDR3 region: CASSLTGTGGPRDTEAFF. DNA of the CDR3: TGCGCCAGCAGTTTAACCGGGACAGGGGGCCCCCGGGACACTGAAGCTTTCTTT.

This clonotype was detected ten times or more. The rearrangement uses TRBV27 and TRBJ2-7; TRBD1 matches 8 bases. With V trimmed by 3 bases and J by 3 bases, 4 bases remained unmatched. The CDR3 extends over 14 amino acids. Germline CDR1 and CDR2: MNHEY and SMNVEV (reference sequence). The CDR3 nucleotides read TGTGCCAGCAGTTTCCGGACAGGGATCTACGAGCAGTACTTC. Translated: CASSFRTGIYEQYF.

V gene TRBV5-5 combines with J gene TRBJ2-1; a weak D match, TRBD2 (6 bases). Trimming pared 9 bases from V and 1 base from J, leaving 20 bases between. Germline V gene lookup returns CDR1 SGHKS and CDR2 YYEKEE (reference sequence). The CDR3 runs to 16 residues. DNA for the CDR3: TGTGCCACTTGGAGTTTTTGGCGGGGATCCTACAATGAGCAGTTCTTC. Residues: CATWSFWRGSYNEQFF. Drawing the rest from reference TRBV5-5 and TRBJ2-1, the complete variable domain is DAGVTQSPTHLIKTRGQQVTLRCSPISGHKSVSWYQQVLGQGPQFIFQYYEKEERGRGNFPDRFSARQFPNYSSELNVNALLLGDSALYLCATWSFWRGSYNEQFFGPGTRLTVL.

This clonotype was observed many times. This sequence joins TRBV6-1 and TRBJ2-5; 9 bases agree with TRBD2. The V segment lost 2 bases and the J segment 1 base; nucleotides outside the gene matches: 5. The germline V gene encodes CDR1 MNHNS and CDR2 SASEGT. The length of the CDR3 is 16 residues. CDR3 nucleotide sequence: TGTGCCAGCAGTGAAATGGCGGGGGGGCCCCAAGAGACCCAGTACTTC. This translates into CASSEMAGGPQETQYF.

The chain employs TRBV7-2 and TRBJ1-5; D gene uncertain. The CDR3 covers 16 residues. Trimming pared 2 bases from V and 2 bases from J, leaving 13 bases between. The germline V gene encodes CDR1 SGHTA and CDR2 FQGNSA. CDR3 loop: CASSLFQGTGNQPQHF. The DNA of the CDR3 is TGTGCCAGCAGCTTATTTCAAGGTACGGGCAATCAGCCCCAGCATTTT.

Many counts were recorded for this clonotype. The chain has TRBV5-1 and TRBJ2-1, with D tentatively TRBD2 (6 bases). This CDR3 has 13 amino acids. In germline, CDR1 is SGHRS, CDR2 YFSETQ. The germline V and J ends were trimmed by 4 bases and 9 bases, with 14 bases remaining between them. This chain's CDR3 is CASSHWREGEQFF. In DNA, the CDR3 is TGCGCCAGCAGCCATTGGCGGGAAGGTGAGCAGTTCTTC.

This clonotype came up a few times. The chain employs TRBV5-1 and TRBJ2-5; 9 nucleotides agree with TRBD2. With 4 bases clipped from V and 6 bases from J, the junction kept 7 bases outside the gene matches. The CDR3 contains 14 residues. The germline gives CDR1 SGHRS, CDR2 YFSETQ. The CDR3 DNA follows: TGCGCCAGCAGCCAGCCGGGACTAGCAAAGACCCAGTACTTC. Protein: CASSQPGLAKTQYF.

The chain recombines TRBV15 with TRBJ1-4, with D possibly matching TRBD1 (6 bases). Looked up from germline, CDR1 is LNHNV and CDR2 is YYDKDF (reference sequence). V was pared by 1 base and J by 7 bases, with 13 bases between. This CDR3 spans 15 amino acids. CDR3 loop: CATSRGTGRGEKLFF. The CDR3 DNA reads as TGTGCCACCAGCAGAGGAACAGGGAGAGGTGAAAAACTGTTTTTT.

This chain links TRBV12-3 or TRBV12-4 with TRBJ1-5, with D possibly TRBD1 on 5 matching bases. V was shortened by 6 bases and J by 8 bases, with 17 bases between the two germline ends. This CDR3 is built from 14 residues. CDR3 DNA: TGTGCCAGCAGGTCGGGCAGGGCGAGTGAGCCCCAGCATTTT. Translation: CASRSGRASEPQHF.

This clonotype has more than one count but fewer than ten. The gene calls are TRBV20-1 and TRBJ1-6; the match to TRBD1 covers 7 bases. This CDR3 has 17 residues. Trimming removed 6 bases from V and 4 bases from J; junction bases left unmatched: 15. Germline CDR1 reads DFQATT; CDR2 reads SNEGSKA (reference sequence). The CDR3 DNA is TGCAGTGCCCCGGGACAGAACCTCCGGTGGTATAATTCACCCCTCCACTTT. This gives the protein CSAPGQNLRWYNSPLHF.

This clonotype was found many times. The CDR3 nucleotides are TGTGCCACCGACGCTAGGGAGGGCACCGGGGAGCTGTTTTTT. Protein product: CATDAREGTGELFF. The chain couples TRBV24-1 to TRBJ2-2; 7 bases match TRBD2. The J segment lost 4 bases and the V segment lost 9 bases, leaving 7 bases of the junction unmatched. CDR1 KGHDR and CDR2 SFDVKD come from the germline V gene. This CDR3 spans 14 amino acids.

This clonotype was detected a few times. The chain employs TRBV29-1 and TRBJ2-1; the D gene is possibly TRBD1 (7 bases). Trimming left V 4 bases short and J 9 bases short, with 16 bases between. The CDR3 is 13 amino acids. Looked up from germline, CDR1 is SQVTM and CDR2 is ANQGSEA. The CDR3 DNA sequence: TGCAGCGTTGTACTAGCATCAGGGGGTGAGCAGTTCTTC. It is translated as CSVVLASGGEQFF.

Ten or more counts support this clonotype. V is TRBV4-1 and J is TRBJ2-3, with unresolved D. Trimming removed 3 bases from V and 2 bases from J, with 9 bases in between. The germline V gene has CDR1 MGHRA and CDR2 YSYEKL. This CDR3 contains 14 residues. DNA of the CDR3: TGCGCCAGCAGCCAGCTTGGCCCCACAGATACGCAGTATTTT. As protein: CASSQLGPTDTQYF.

The sample holds many counts of this clonotype. V usage is TRBV7-9 and J usage is TRBJ2-3; D unresolved. The CDR3 length is 12 residues. Germline loops: CDR1 SEHNR, CDR2 FQNEAQ (reference sequence). V was shortened by 5 bases and J by 6 bases, with 9 bases between the two germline ends. CDR3 bases: TGTGCCAGCAGCCCCAACCTTGATACGCAGTATTTT. This encodes CASSPNLDTQYF.

The genes are TRBV10-3 and TRBJ2-7, with TRBD1 identical over 8 bases. This CDR3 comprises 17 residues. Germline V gene sequence: CDR1 ENHRY, CDR2 SYGVKD. V lost 4 bases and J lost 3; bases outside the gene matches: 14. The CDR3 protein is CAISVQHRDRPLYEQYF. CDR3 coding DNA: TGTGCCATCAGTGTTCAACACCGGGACAGGCCACTCTACGAGCAGTACTTC.

This clonotype came up a few times. This chain uses TRBV6-1 with TRBJ1-3; D unclear. Trimming left V 3 bases short and J 2 bases short, with 11 bases between. CDR1 MNHNS and CDR2 SASEGT come from the germline V gene. The CDR3 has 15 amino acids. The CDR3 protein is CASSDMRDPGNTIYF. In DNA, the CDR3 is TGTGCCAGCAGTGACATGAGGGATCCTGGAAACACCATATATTTT.

This chain joins TRBV27 and TRBJ2-2; D could derive from TRBD1 or TRBD2 (7 bases each). This CDR3 has 16 residues. Germline CDR1 is MNHEY and CDR2 is SMNVEV (reference sequence). V was shortened by 7 bases and J by 2 bases, with 17 bases between the two germline ends. Here the CDR3 DNA reads TGTGCCAGCATGGGGAGGGGGCAGGTTAACACCGGGGAGCTGTTTTTT. As protein: CASMGRGQVNTGELFF.

This clonotype was found many times. This rearrangement joins TRBV7-9 to TRBJ2-5; 8 bases fit TRBD1. CDR3 length: 15 residues. J gave up 5 bases and V 7 bases, and 12 bases lay outside the gene matches. From germline, CDR1 is SEHNR and CDR2 FQNEAQ (reference sequence). The CDR3 DNA sequence: TGTGCCAGCACTTCCGAGGACAGGGTAGCGGAGACCCAGTACTTC. It is translated as CASTSEDRVAETQYF.

Only a few counts were recorded for this clonotype. The rearrangement links TRBV5-1 to TRBJ1-1; 8 bases are a match to TRBD1. Germline V lookup: CDR1 SGHRS, CDR2 YFSETQ. The CDR3 covers 15 residues. The trim removed 0 bases at V and 3 bases at J, leaving 4 bases unmatched. CDR3 loop: CASSLDSTGDTEAFF. The DNA of the CDR3 is TGCGCCAGCAGCTTGGATTCGACAGGGGACACTGAAGCTTTCTTT. Complete variable domain (other parts from reference TRBV5-1 and TRBJ1-1): KAGVTQTPRYLIKTRGQQVTLSCSPISGHRSVSWYQQTPGQGLQFLFEYFSETQRNKGNFPGRFSGRQFSNSRSEMNVSTLELGDSALYLCASSLDSTGDTEAFFGQGTRLTVV.

This clonotype was recorded at least ten times. V and J are TRBV7-9 and TRBJ1-1, with 9 bases identical to TRBD1. Germline V gene sequence: CDR1 SEHNR, CDR2 FQNEAQ (reference sequence). The CDR3 is 16 residues long. After removal of 4 bases from V and 4 bases from J, the junction contained 10 bases not matched to a gene. The CDR3 bases are TGTGCCAGCAGCTCGACCCAGGGACAGGGCTTCACTGAAGCTTTCTTT. Translated: CASSSTQGQGFTEAFF.

There are a few counts of this clonotype. The genes are TRBV10-3 and TRBJ2-7, with D hard to call. The V gene lost 1 base and the J gene lost 0 bases, with 10 bases spanning the gap. The CDR3 is made up of 15 amino acids. The germline V gene has CDR1 ENHRY and CDR2 SYGVKD. This CDR3 reads CAISEFGGSSYEQYF. The CDR3 nucleotides read TGTGCCATCAGTGAGTTCGGCGGAAGCTCCTACGAGCAGTACTTC.

Ten or more counts support this clonotype. The chain recombines TRBV28 with TRBJ2-7, with D perhaps matching TRBD2 (6 bases). CDR1 is MDHEN and CDR2 is SYDVKM in the germline V gene. The CDR3 contains 13 residues. The germline V and J ends were trimmed by 3 bases and 3 bases, with 9 bases remaining between them. The CDR3 region is CASSLGSGYEQYF. DNA of the CDR3: TGTGCCAGCAGTTTGGGTAGCGGCTACGAGCAGTACTTC.

The chain recombines TRBV12-5 with TRBJ1-3, with a possible D match to TRBD1 (5 bases). The length of the CDR3 is 17 residues. Germline V gives CDR1 LGHNT, CDR2 FRNRAP. Deletions cut 6 bases from V and 0 bases from J, with 18 bases between. The CDR3 nucleotides read TGTGCTAGTGGGTTAGGGACTATGCTTAGCTCTGGAAACACCATATATTTT. It encodes CASGLGTMLSSGNTIYF.

This clonotype was recorded at least ten times. CDR3 sequence reads: CACTSGRAGETQYF. The CDR3, as DNA: TGTGCCTGCACTAGCGGGAGGGCCGGAGAGACCCAGTACTTC. The V call is TRBV28, the J call TRBJ2-5, with 13 bases aligning to TRBD2. V shed 11 bases and J 4 bases; nucleotides not matched to a gene: 7. The CDR3 covers 14 residues. Germline V CDR1 and CDR2: MDHEN, SYDVKM.

In DNA, the CDR3 is TGTGCCAGCAGTCCAGTAGTACCCGTCACCGGGGAGCTGTTTTTT. Translated: CASSPVVPVTGELFF. This chain links TRBV12-3 or TRBV12-4 with TRBJ2-2; D unclear. The CDR3 loop spans 15 amino acids. Deletions cut 5 bases from V and 4 bases from J, with 14 bases between.

This clonotype was counted at least ten times. The chain has TRBV11-3 and TRBJ1-1; no definite D call. Germline CDR1 is SGHNT and CDR2 is YENEEA. Trimming took off 1 base at V and 3 bases at J, with 6 bases between the two ends. The CDR3 has 13 residues. The CDR3 DNA reads as TGTGCCAGCAGCTTAGCGGTTCACACTGAAGCTTTCTTT. Protein sequence: CASSLAVHTEAFF.

This chain joins TRBV27 and TRBJ2-3; 13 bases line up with TRBD2. Looked up from germline, CDR1 is MNHEY and CDR2 is SMNVEV (reference sequence). J gave up 6 bases and V 4 bases, and 7 bases lay outside the gene matches. The CDR3 consists of 16 residues. CDR3 nucleotide sequence: TGTGCCAGCAGTTGGGGACTAGCGGGGAATCGGGATACGCAGTATTTT. This translates into CASSWGLAGNRDTQYF.

This chain uses TRBV20-1 with TRBJ2-7; D uncertain. V was cut by 0 bases and J by 1 base, with 7 bases left in between. Germline loops: CDR1 DFQATT, CDR2 SNEGSKA (reference sequence). CDR3 size: 13 residues. The CDR3 DNA is TGCAGTGCTAGAGATCTAACATCCTACGAGCAGTACTTC. This sequence encodes CSARDLTSYEQYF.

In this sample, this clonotype turned up many times. The chain is built from TRBV27 and TRBJ2-4, with 7 bases aligning to TRBD2. The germline V gene encodes CDR1 MNHEY and CDR2 SMNVEV (reference sequence). V was pared by 3 bases and J by 3 bases, with 8 bases of the junction left unmatched. The length of the CDR3 is 16 residues. In DNA, the CDR3 is TGTGCCAGCAGTTTGGGTCTAGCGGAAAACAAAAACATTCAGTACTTC. It specifies CASSLGLAENKNIQYF.

The rearrangement uses TRBV5-1 and TRBJ2-3; possible D gene TRBD1, 6 bases. The germline gives CDR1 SGHRS, CDR2 YFSETQ. V lost 3 bases and J lost 5, with 10 bases in between. The CDR3 covers 13 residues. This chain's CDR3 is CASSSQGGDTQYF. In DNA form, the CDR3 reads TGCGCCAGCAGCTCACAGGGTGGAGATACGCAGTATTTT.